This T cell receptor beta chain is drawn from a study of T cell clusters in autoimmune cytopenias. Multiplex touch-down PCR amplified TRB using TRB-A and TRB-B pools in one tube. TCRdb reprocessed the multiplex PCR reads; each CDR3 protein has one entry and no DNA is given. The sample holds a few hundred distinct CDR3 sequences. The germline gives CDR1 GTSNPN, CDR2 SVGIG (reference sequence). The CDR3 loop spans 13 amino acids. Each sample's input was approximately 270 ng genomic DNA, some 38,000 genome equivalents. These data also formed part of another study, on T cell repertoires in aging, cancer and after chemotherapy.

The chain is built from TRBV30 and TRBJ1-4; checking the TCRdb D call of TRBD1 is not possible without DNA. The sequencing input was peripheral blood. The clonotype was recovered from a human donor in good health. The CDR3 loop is CAWSHGQYEKLFF. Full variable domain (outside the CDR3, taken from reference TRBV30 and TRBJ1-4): SQTIHQWPATLVQPVGSPLSLECTVEGTSNPNLYWYRQAAGRGLQLLFYSVGIGQISSEVPQNLSASRPQDRQFILSSKKLLLSDSGFYLCAWSHGQYEKLFFGSGTQLSVL.